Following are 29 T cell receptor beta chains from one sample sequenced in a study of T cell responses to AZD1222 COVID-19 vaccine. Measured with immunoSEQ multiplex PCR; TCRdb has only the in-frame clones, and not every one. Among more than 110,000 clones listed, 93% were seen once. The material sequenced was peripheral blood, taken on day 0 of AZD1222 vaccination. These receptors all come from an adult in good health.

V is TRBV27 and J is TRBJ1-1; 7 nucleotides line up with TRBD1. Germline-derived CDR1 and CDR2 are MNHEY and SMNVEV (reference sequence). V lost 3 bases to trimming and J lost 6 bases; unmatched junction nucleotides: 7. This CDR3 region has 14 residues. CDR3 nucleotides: TGTGCCAGCAGTTTGACCCCCGACAGGGCTGAAGCTTTCTTT. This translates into CASSLTPDRAEAFF.

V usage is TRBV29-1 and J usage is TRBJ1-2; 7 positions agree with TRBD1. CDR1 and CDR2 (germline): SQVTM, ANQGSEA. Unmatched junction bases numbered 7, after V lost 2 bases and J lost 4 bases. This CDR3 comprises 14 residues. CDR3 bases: TGCAGCGTTGAATGGCTTGCAGGGGGCTATGGCTACACCTTC. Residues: CSVEWLAGGYGYTF. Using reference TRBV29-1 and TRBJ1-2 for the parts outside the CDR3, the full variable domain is SAVISQKPSRDICQRGTSLTIQCQVDSQVTMMFWYRQQPGQSLTLIATANQGSEATYESGFVIDKFPISRPNLTFSTLTVSNMSPEDSSIYLCSVEWLAGGYGYTFGSGTRLTVV.

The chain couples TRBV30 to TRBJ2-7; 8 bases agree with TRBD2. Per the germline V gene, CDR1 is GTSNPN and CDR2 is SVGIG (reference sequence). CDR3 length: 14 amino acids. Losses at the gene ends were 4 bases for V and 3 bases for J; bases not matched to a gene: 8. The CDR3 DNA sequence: TGTGCCTGGATGCCTCCGGGGGGGGGCTACGAGCAGTACTTC. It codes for CAWMPPGGGYEQYF.

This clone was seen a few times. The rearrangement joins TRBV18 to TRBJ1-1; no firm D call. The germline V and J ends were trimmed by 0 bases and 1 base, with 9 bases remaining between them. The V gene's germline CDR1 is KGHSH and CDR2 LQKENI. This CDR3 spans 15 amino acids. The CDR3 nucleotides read TGTGCCAGCTCACCACCGCACAGCGCGAACACTGAAGCTTTCTTT. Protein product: CASSPPHSANTEAFF.

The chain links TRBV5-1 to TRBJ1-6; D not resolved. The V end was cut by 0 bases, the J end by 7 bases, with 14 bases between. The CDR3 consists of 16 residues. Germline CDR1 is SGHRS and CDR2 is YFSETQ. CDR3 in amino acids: CASSLDASNGNSPLHF. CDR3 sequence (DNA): TGCGCCAGCAGCTTGGATGCGTCCAACGGAAATTCACCCCTCCACTTT.

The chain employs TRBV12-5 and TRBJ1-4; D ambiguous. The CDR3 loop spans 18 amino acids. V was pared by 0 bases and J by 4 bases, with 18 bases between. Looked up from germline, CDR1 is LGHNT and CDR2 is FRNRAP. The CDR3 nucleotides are TGTGCTAGTGGTTTGGTACTCGAATCGACGATGAGTAATGAAAAACTGTTTTTT. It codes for CASGLVLESTMSNEKLFF. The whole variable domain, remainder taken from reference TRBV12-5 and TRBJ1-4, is DARVTQTPRHKVTEMGQEVTMRCQPILGHNTVFWYRQTMMQGLELLAYFRNRAPLDDSGMPKDRFSAEMPDATLATLKIQPSEPRDSAVYFCASGLVLESTMSNEKLFFGSGTQLSVL.

The CDR3 sequence: CASSPATSGGTDTQYF. The CDR3, as DNA: TGTGCCAGCAGCCCCGCGACTAGCGGGGGCACAGATACGCAGTATTTT. V is TRBV4-2 and J is TRBJ2-3; TRBD2 matches at 11 bases. The V segment lost 4 bases and the J segment 1 base; nucleotides outside the gene matches: 4. The CDR3 runs to 16 residues. Germline V gene sequence: CDR1 LGHNA, CDR2 YNFKEQ.

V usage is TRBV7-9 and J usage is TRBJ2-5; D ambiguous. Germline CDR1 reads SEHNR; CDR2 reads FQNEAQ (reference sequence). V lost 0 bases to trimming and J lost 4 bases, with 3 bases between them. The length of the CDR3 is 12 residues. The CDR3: CASSLARETQYF. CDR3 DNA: TGTGCCAGCAGCTTAGCGCGAGAGACCCAGTACTTC.

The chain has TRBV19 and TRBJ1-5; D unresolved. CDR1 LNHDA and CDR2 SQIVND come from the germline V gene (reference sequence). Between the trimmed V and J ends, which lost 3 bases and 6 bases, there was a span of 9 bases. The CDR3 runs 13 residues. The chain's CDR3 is CASSMDWGQPQHF. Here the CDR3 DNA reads TGTGCCAGTAGTATGGATTGGGGTCAGCCCCAGCATTTT.

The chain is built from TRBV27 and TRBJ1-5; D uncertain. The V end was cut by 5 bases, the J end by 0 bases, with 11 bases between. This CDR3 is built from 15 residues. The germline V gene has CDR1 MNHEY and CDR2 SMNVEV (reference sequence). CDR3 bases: TGTGCCAGCAGTCCACTGGGAGATAGCAATCAGCCCCAGCATTTT. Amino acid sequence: CASSPLGDSNQPQHF.

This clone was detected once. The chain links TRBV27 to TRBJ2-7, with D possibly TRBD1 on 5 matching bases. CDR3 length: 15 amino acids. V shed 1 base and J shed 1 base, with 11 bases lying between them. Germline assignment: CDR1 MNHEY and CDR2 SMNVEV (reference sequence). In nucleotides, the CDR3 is TGTGCCAGCAGTTTATGGGGCCCCCCATCCTACGAGCAGTACTTC. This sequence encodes CASSLWGPPSYEQYF.

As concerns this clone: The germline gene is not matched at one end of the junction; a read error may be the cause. CDR3: CARSLGAGGLGDTQYF. The DNA for the CDR3 is TGTGCCCGCAGCTTGGGGGCGGGGGGGCTTGGAGATACGCAGTATTTT. The rearrangement joins TRBV5-4 to TRBJ2-3, with 9 bases fitting TRBD2. The CDR3 totals 16 residues. Germline CDR1 reads SGHNT; CDR2 reads YYREEE (reference sequence).

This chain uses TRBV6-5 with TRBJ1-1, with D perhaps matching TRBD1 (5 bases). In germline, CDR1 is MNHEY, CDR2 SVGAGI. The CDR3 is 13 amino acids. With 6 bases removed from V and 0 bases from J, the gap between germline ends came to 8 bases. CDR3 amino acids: CASSQGLNTEAFF. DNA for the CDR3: TGTGCCAGCAGCCAGGGTCTGAACACTGAAGCTTTCTTT.

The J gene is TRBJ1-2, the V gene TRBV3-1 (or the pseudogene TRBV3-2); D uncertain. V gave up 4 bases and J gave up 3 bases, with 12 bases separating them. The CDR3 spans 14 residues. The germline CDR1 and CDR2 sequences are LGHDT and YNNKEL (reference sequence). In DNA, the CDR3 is TGTGCCAGCAGCCCAAGGGAGGGTTACTATGGCTACACCTTC. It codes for CASSPREGYYGYTF.

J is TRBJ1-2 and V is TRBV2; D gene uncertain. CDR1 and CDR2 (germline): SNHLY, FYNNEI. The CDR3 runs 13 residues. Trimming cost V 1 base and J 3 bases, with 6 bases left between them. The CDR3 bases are TGTGCCAGCAGTGAAGGGTTCTACTATGGCTACACCTTC. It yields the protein CASSEGFYYGYTF.

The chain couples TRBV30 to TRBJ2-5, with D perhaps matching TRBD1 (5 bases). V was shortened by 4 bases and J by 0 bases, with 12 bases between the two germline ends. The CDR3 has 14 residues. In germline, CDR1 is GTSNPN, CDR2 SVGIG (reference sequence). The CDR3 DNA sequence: TGTGCCTGGAAGTCGACAGACGACCAAGAGACCCAGTACTTC. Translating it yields CAWKSTDDQETQYF.

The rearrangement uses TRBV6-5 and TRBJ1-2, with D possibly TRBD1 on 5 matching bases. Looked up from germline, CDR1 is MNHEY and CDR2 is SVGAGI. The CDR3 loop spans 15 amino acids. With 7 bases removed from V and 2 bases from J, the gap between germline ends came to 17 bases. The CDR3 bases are TGTGCCAGCACCCGGGGCGGGCCCTCGAACTATGGCTACACCTTC. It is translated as CASTRGGPSNYGYTF.

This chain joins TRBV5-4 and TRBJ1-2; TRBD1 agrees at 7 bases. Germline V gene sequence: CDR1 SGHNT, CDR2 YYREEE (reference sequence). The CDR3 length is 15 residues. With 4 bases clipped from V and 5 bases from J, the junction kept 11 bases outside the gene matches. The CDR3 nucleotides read TGTGCCAGCAGCCCCCGGACAGGACACGCTTATGGCTACACCTTC. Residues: CASSPRTGHAYGYTF.

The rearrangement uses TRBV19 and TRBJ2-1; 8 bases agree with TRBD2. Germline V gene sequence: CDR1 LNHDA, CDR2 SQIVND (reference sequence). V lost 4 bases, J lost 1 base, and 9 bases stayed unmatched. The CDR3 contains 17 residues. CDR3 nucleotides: TGTGCCAGTAGTAAAATTAGCGGGGACCGATCCTACAATGAGCAGTTCTTC. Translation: CASSKISGDRSYNEQFF.

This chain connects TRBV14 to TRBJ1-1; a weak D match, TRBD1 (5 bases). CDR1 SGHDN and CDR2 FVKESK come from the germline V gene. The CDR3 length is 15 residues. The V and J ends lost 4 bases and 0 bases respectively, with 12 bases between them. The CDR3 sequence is CASSLTGYMNTEAFF. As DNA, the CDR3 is TGTGCCAGCAGCCTCACAGGTTACATGAACACTGAAGCTTTCTTT.

This chain's CDR3 is CASSQRLLPSNEQFF. CDR3 sequence (DNA): TGTGCCAGCAGCCAAAGGTTACTCCCCTCCAATGAGCAGTTCTTC. This chain connects TRBV4-2 to TRBJ2-1; D call uncertain. Between the trimmed V and J ends, which lost 2 bases and 6 bases, there was a span of 14 bases. Looked up from germline, CDR1 is LGHNA and CDR2 is YNFKEQ. CDR3 length: 15 amino acids.

DNA for the CDR3: TGTGCCAGCAGCGTCCGGGACAGGGTGAATGAAAAACTGTTTTTT. The encoded protein is CASSVRDRVNEKLFF. The rearrangement joins TRBV9 to TRBJ1-4, with 9 bases aligning to TRBD1. The CDR3 covers 15 residues. Germline V gene lookup returns CDR1 SGDLS and CDR2 YYNGEE. V trimming: 2 bases; J trimming: 5 bases; junction bases outside the gene matches: 4.

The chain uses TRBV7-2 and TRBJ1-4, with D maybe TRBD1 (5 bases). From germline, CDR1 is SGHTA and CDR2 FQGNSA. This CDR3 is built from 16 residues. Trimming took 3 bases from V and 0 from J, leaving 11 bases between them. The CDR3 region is CASSFQGTATNEKLFF. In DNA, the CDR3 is TGTGCCAGCAGCTTTCAGGGTACCGCAACTAATGAAAAACTGTTTTTT.

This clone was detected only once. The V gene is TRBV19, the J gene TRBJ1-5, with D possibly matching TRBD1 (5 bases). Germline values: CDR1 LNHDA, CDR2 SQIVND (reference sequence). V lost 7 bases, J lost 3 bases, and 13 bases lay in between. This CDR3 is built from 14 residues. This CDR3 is CASKVDTFNQPQHF. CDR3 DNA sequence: TGTGCCAGTAAAGTGGACACATTCAATCAGCCCCAGCATTTT.

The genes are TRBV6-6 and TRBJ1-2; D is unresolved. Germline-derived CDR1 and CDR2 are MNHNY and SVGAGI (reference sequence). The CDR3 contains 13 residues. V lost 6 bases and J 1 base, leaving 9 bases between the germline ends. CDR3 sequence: CASRARVNYGYTF. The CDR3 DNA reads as TGTGCCAGCAGAGCTAGGGTTAACTATGGCTACACCTTC.

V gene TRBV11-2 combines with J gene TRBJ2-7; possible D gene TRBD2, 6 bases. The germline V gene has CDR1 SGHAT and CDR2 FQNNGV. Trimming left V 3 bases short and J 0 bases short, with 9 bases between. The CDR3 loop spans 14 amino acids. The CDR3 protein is CASSFGGTSYEQYF. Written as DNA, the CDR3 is TGTGCCAGCAGCTTTGGAGGGACCTCCTACGAGCAGTACTTC.

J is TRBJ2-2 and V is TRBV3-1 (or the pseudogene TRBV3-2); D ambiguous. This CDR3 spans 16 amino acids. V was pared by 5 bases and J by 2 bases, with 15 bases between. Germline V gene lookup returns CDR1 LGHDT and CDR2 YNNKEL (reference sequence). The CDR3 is CASSSFIISNTGELFF. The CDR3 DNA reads TGTGCCAGCAGCTCATTCATTATTTCTAACACCGGGGAGCTGTTTTTT.

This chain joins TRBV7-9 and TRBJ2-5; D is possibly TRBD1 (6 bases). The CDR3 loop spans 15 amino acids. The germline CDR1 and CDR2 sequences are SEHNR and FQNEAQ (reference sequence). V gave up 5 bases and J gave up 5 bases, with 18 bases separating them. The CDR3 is CASSPTGYKVETQYF. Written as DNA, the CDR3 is TGTGCCAGCAGCCCTACAGGGTATAAGGTTGAGACCCAGTACTTC.

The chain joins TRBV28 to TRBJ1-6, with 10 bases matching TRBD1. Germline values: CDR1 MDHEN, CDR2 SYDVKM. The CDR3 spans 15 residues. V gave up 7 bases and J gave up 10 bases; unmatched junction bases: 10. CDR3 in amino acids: CASIEVGQGLSPLHF. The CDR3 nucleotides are TGTGCCAGCATCGAAGTGGGACAGGGGCTCTCACCCCTCCACTTT.